The 10 T cell receptor beta chains below all came from one sample that was sequenced in a study of OX40 agonist ivuxolimab in advanced cancers. Libraries were prepared by immunoSEQ multiplex PCR; TCRdb keeps only in-frame clonotypes and omits some of them. This sample yields 25,000 to 40,000 clones, of which about four fifths are seen a single time; about 20% belongs to the top ten. Specimen: CD4+ or CD8+ T cells sorted from blood, collected in a trial of the OX40 agonist ivuxolimab. These receptors were obtained from an adult with an advanced solid tumor such as melanoma, head and neck, liver or kidney cancer.

This chain links TRBV28 with TRBJ2-7; TRBD2 matches 11 bases. Germline V lookup: CDR1 MDHEN, CDR2 SYDVKM. The length of the CDR3 is 13 residues. V gave up 2 bases and J gave up 7 bases; unmatched junction bases: 1. In DNA form, the CDR3 reads TGTGCCAGCAGTTTAAGACTAGCGGGGGAGCAGTACTTC. It is translated as CASSLRLAGEQYF.

This rearrangement joins TRBV28 to TRBJ1-5; no clear D. The V gene's germline CDR1 is MDHEN and CDR2 SYDVKM. V was trimmed by 3 bases and J by 0 bases, leaving 12 bases between them. The CDR3 is 16 amino acids. This chain's CDR3 is CASSFVRSYSNQPQHF. The CDR3 region has the DNA TGTGCCAGCAGTTTCGTGAGAAGCTATAGCAATCAGCCCCAGCATTTT.

This clone was detected a few times. The chain couples TRBV19 to TRBJ2-4, with 7 bases that match TRBD2. V dropped 3 bases and J dropped 2; count of bases not matched to a gene: 7. Germline loops: CDR1 LNHDA, CDR2 SQIVND (reference sequence). The CDR3 covers 16 residues. The DNA for the CDR3 is TGTGCCAGTAGTATTGGCGGGAGCGGGACCAAAAACATTCAGTACTTC. This codes for CASSIGGSGTKNIQYF.

The V call is TRBV9, the J call TRBJ2-5; D is uncertain. Germline loops: CDR1 SGDLS, CDR2 YYNGEE. With 3 bases removed from V and 6 bases from J, the gap between germline ends came to 6 bases. This CDR3 has 11 amino acids. DNA for the CDR3: TGTGCCAGCAGCGACTTACAGACCCAGTACTTC. It codes for CASSDLQTQYF. The whole variable domain, filled in from reference TRBV9 and TRBJ2-5, reads DSGVTQTPKHLITATGQRVTLRCSPRSGDLSVYWYQQSLDQGLQFLIQYYNGEERAKGNILERFSAQQFPDLHSELNLSSLELGDSALYFCASSDLQTQYFGPGTRLLVL.

CDR3 protein: CASSFNYNEQFF. DNA for the CDR3: TGTGCCAGCAGCTTCAATTACAATGAGCAGTTCTTC. J is TRBJ2-1 and V is TRBV5-4; D is uncertain. The germline V and J ends were trimmed by 2 bases and 4 bases, with 4 bases remaining between them. The germline gives CDR1 SGHNT, CDR2 YYREEE (reference sequence). CDR3 length: 12 amino acids. Full variable domain (remainder filled in from reference TRBV5-4 and TRBJ2-1): ETGVTQSPTHLIKTRGQQVTLRCSSQSGHNTVSWYQQALGQGPQFIFQYYREEENGRGNFPPRFSGLQFPNYSSELNVNALELDDSALYLCASSFNYNEQFFGPGTRLTVL.

This chain links TRBV19 with TRBJ1-5; a possible D gene is TRBD1 (5 bases). Germline V CDR1 and CDR2: LNHDA, SQIVND (reference sequence). V gave up 4 bases and J gave up 7 bases, with 8 bases separating them. The CDR3 is made up of 12 amino acids. The DNA for the CDR3 is TGTGCCAGTAGTACCGGGACCCAGCCCCAGCATTTT. This codes for CASSTGTQPQHF.

This clone was observed a few times. This chain connects TRBV13 to TRBJ2-2; D unresolved. Germline values: CDR1 PRHDT, CDR2 FYEKMQ (reference sequence). CDR3 length: 13 amino acids. Trimming removed 5 bases from V and 5 bases from J, with 9 bases in between. CDR3 bases: TGTGCCAGCAGCGTGGAAGCGACCGGGGAGCTGTTTTTT. Its protein is CASSVEATGELFF.

This rearrangement joins TRBV19 to TRBJ2-5, with D possibly TRBD2 on 6 matching bases. Deletions cut 5 bases from V and 5 bases from J, with 21 bases between. The CDR3 is 16 amino acids. Germline V gene sequence: CDR1 LNHDA, CDR2 SQIVND (reference sequence). The CDR3 nucleotides read TGTGCCAGTAGTCTAGCGTTCGACTTAGGGCGGGAGACCCAGTACTTC. This gives the protein CASSLAFDLGRETQYF. Filled out from reference TRBV19 and TRBJ2-5, the complete variable domain reads DGGITQSPKYLFRKEGQNVTLSCEQNLNHDAMYWYRQDPGQGLRLIYYSQIVNDFQKGDIAEGYSVSREKKESFPLTVTSAQKNPTAFYLCASSLAFDLGRETQYFGPGTRLLVL.

The chain is built from TRBV19 and TRBJ2-1; 12 bases are a match to TRBD2. CDR3 length equals 15 residues. CDR1 is LNHDA, CDR2 SQIVND, per germline (reference sequence). Trimming took 6 bases from V and 4 from J; bases not matched to a gene: 4. CDR3 coding DNA: TGTGCCAGTAGCCTGACTAGCGGGGGATACAATGAGCAGTTCTTC. Its protein product is CASSLTSGGYNEQFF.

A single count supports this clone. The V and J genes are TRBV9 and TRBJ1-4, with D uncertain. CDR1 is SGDLS, CDR2 YYNGEE, per germline. V lost 4 bases to trimming and J lost 0 bases, with 13 bases between them. The CDR3 consists of 16 residues. The CDR3 nucleotides are TGTGCCAGCAGCCCCGACGACGCTGCAACTAATGAAAAACTGTTTTTT. Translation gives CASSPDDAATNEKLFF.